Sequencing of this T cell receptor beta chain was carried out in a study of OX40 agonist ivuxolimab in advanced cancers. Only in-frame clones appear in the TCRdb table, and some are missing; sequencing was by immunoSEQ multiplex PCR. This table has around 80,000 clones, roughly 89% appearing once. Germline CDR1 reads LNHDA; CDR2 reads SQIVND (reference sequence). The CDR3 contains 16 residues. Trimming cost V 3 bases and J 0 bases; bases outside gene matches: 5. This material consisted of CD4+ or CD8+ T cells sorted from blood, taken in a trial of the OX40 agonist ivuxolimab. The source is an adult with an advanced solid tumor such as melanoma, head and neck, liver or kidney cancer. V and J are TRBV19 and TRBJ2-1; 7 bases agree with TRBD2. In DNA, the CDR3 is TGTGCCAGTAGTATTCCTAGCGGCCTCTCCTACAATGAGCAGTTCTTC. It translates to CASSIPSGLSYNEQFF.